These 25 T cell receptor beta chains were sequenced from one sample in a study of T-cell memory formation after mild COVID-19. A single record per CDR3 protein comes from TCRdb applying MiXCR to the 5' RACE reads. Of roughly 250,000 distinct CDR3 sequences in the sample, about 17% were seen once. The sequencing input was PBMCs or a T cell subset sorted from them (not recorded which). These receptors originate from a man aged 18 to 35 who had mild COVID-19 (a few samples of this study predate the infection). Cell type and time point are not known.

The chain carries TRBV7-2 and TRBJ1-5; D might be TRBD1 (5 bases). The CDR3 loop spans 14 amino acids. Trimming took off 5 bases at V and 7 bases at J, with 15 bases between the two ends. In germline, CDR1 is SGHTA, CDR2 FQGNSA. DNA of the CDR3: TGTGCCAGCAGCGCGATCAGTGGGGACCAGCCCCAGCATTTT. Translation: CASSAISGDQPQHF.

J is TRBJ2-1 and V is TRBV6-2 or TRBV6-3; 7 nucleotides match TRBD1. V trimming: 6 bases; J trimming: 7 bases; junction bases outside the gene matches: 9. The CDR3 extends over 14 amino acids. Germline CDR1 is MNHEY and CDR2 is SVGEGT. The CDR3 coding sequence is TGTGCCAGCAGGGTGGGGACAGTGGGGAATGAGCAGTTCTTC. Translated, it gives CASRVGTVGNEQFF.

V and J are TRBV7-2 and TRBJ2-3; unclear D gene. This CDR3 contains 14 residues. Germline values: CDR1 SGHTA, CDR2 FQGNSA. V was trimmed by 5 bases and J by 2 bases, leaving 11 bases between them. CDR3 sequence reads: CASSPTPNTDTQYF. In DNA form, the CDR3 reads TGTGCCAGCAGCCCGACCCCCAACACAGATACGCAGTATTTT.

This clonotype was observed a few times. The chain links TRBV20-1 to TRBJ1-1, with D uncertain. The CDR3 runs to 14 residues. Germline V lookup: CDR1 DFQATT, CDR2 SNEGSKA (reference sequence). V was clipped by 0 bases and J by 6 bases, with 14 bases between them. CDR3 sequence reads: CSARDLGRISEAFF. The CDR3 region has the DNA TGCAGTGCTAGAGATTTAGGGCGCATCTCTGAAGCTTTCTTT.

The gene calls are TRBV7-2 and TRBJ2-3; TRBD2 agrees at 9 bases. Unmatched junction bases numbered 6, after V lost 0 bases and J lost 2 bases. The CDR3 extends over 17 amino acids. Germline CDR1 reads SGHTA; CDR2 reads FQGNSA. As DNA, the CDR3 is TGTGCCAGCAGCTTAGCGCGGAGCGGGGGGAACACAGATACGCAGTATTTT. This codes for CASSLARSGGNTDTQYF.

This clonotype appeared once. The rearrangement uses TRBV12-3 or TRBV12-4 and TRBJ1-1; D is perhaps TRBD1 (5 bases). The CDR3 is 15 residues long. With 6 bases removed from V and 0 bases from J, the gap between germline ends came to 14 bases. The DNA of the CDR3 is TGTGCCAGCAGGGGGCGTGGAGGTATGAACACTGAAGCTTTCTTT. Protein sequence: CASRGRGGMNTEAFF.

This clonotype was found a few times. The V call is TRBV7-8, the J call TRBJ1-6, with D possibly TRBD1 on 6 matching bases. V gave up 2 bases and J gave up 9 bases, with 11 bases separating them. Germline CDR1 and CDR2: SGHVS and FQNEAQ. This CDR3 has 14 residues. In DNA form, the CDR3 reads TGTGCCAGCAGCTTAAGGGGGATGAGTTCACCCCTCCACTTT. It translates to CASSLRGMSSPLHF. Supplemented by reference TRBV7-8 and TRBJ1-6, the full variable domain reads GAGVSQSPRYKVAKRGQDVALRCDPISGHVSLFWYQQALGQGPEFLTYFQNEAQLDKSGLPSDRFFAERPEGSVSTLKIQRTQQEDSAVYLCASSLRGMSSPLHFGNGTRLTVT.

This clonotype was detected a few times. This rearrangement joins TRBV3-1 to TRBJ2-1; D ambiguous. This CDR3 has 13 amino acids. Trimming pared 2 bases from V and 6 bases from J, leaving 8 bases between. Germline lookup yields CDR1 LGHDT and CDR2 YNNKEL (reference sequence). CDR3 coding DNA: TGTGCCAGCAGCCAAAGAGGTACCAATGAGCAGTTCTTC. This gives the protein CASSQRGTNEQFF.

CDR3 coding DNA: TGCGCCAGCAGCCAAGACAGTAGCGGCGGGCGGGGGAGAATGGATGAGCAGTTCTTC. This codes for CASSQDSSGGRGRMDEQFF. The V call is TRBV4-3, the J call TRBJ2-1; 7 nucleotides line up with TRBD2. Germline assignment: CDR1 LGHNA and CDR2 YSLEER. The CDR3 loop spans 19 amino acids. V was clipped by 0 bases and J by 8 bases; unmatched bases: 19.

This clonotype has a handful of counts. The gene calls are TRBV2 and TRBJ1-1, with D possibly matching TRBD1 (5 bases). The CDR3 loop spans 14 amino acids. The V end was cut by 3 bases, the J end by 5 bases, with 13 bases between. Germline loops: CDR1 SNHLY, CDR2 FYNNEI. CDR3 amino acids: CASSDWGRATEAFF. Written as DNA, the CDR3 is TGTGCCAGCAGTGACTGGGGCAGAGCAACTGAAGCTTTCTTT. Supplemented by reference TRBV2 and TRBJ1-1, the full variable domain reads EPEVTQTPSHQVTQMGQEVILRCVPISNHLYFYWYRQILGQKVEFLVSFYNNEISEKSEIFDDQFSVERPDGSNFTLKIRSTKLEDSAMYFCASSDWGRATEAFFGQGTRLTVV.

This clonotype was detected a few times. The V gene is TRBV12-3 or TRBV12-4, the J gene TRBJ2-6; 8 bases agree with TRBD1. There are 19 residues in the CDR3. V shed 6 bases and J 1 base; nucleotides not matched to a gene: 14. The CDR3 coding sequence is TGTGCCAGCAGGGAAACCTACAGGGGGTTAGCGTCTGGGGCCAACGTCCTGACTTTC. Residues: CASRETYRGLASGANVLTF.

This clonotype was found a few times. In DNA form, the CDR3 reads TGTGCCAGCAGCGCGACAGGGGGCTACACCTTC. The encoded protein is CASSATGGYTF. The chain joins TRBV7-8 to TRBJ1-2, with 7 nucleotides matching TRBD1. Trimming removed 5 bases from V and 8 bases from J; junction bases left unmatched: 2. CDR3 length: 11 residues. Germline V gene lookup returns CDR1 SGHVS and CDR2 FQNEAQ.

The chain carries TRBV9 and TRBJ1-4; 7 bases match TRBD1. The germline V gene encodes CDR1 SGDLS and CDR2 YYNGEE. V dropped 4 bases and J dropped 5; count of bases not matched to a gene: 5. This CDR3 is built from 14 residues. CDR3 nucleotides: TGTGCCAGCAGCCCAGGGACAGACAATGAAAAACTGTTTTTT. This gives the protein CASSPGTDNEKLFF.

In its sample, this clonotype was seen a few times. V is TRBV7-2 and J is TRBJ2-1; 8 bases align to TRBD2. The CDR3 totals 15 residues. The V gene's germline CDR1 is SGHTA and CDR2 FQGNSA. V was pared by 4 bases and J by 4 bases, with 6 bases of the junction left unmatched. CDR3 coding DNA: TGTGCCAGCAGCTCCGCCGGGGGGGGTTACAATGAGCAGTTCTTC. Protein product: CASSSAGGGYNEQFF.

This clonotype was detected only a few times. The V and J genes are TRBV18 and TRBJ1-3; D not certain. CDR1 is KGHSH and CDR2 is LQKENI in the germline V gene. The V end lost 3 bases, the J end lost 1 base, and 7 bases lay between the germline ends. The CDR3 totals 14 residues. The CDR3 region is CASSPEQSGNTIYF. The CDR3, as DNA: TGTGCCAGCTCACCGGAACAGTCTGGAAACACCATATATTTT.

V and J are TRBV30 and TRBJ2-1; D unresolved. This CDR3 is 15 amino acids long. Germline assignment: CDR1 GTSNPN and CDR2 SVGIG (reference sequence). V was clipped by 0 bases and J by 5 bases, with 14 bases between them. Here the CDR3 DNA reads TGTGCCTGGAGTGTCGTGACGGACGAACACAATGAGCAGTTCTTC. Amino acids: CAWSVVTDEHNEQFF. The whole variable domain, remainder taken from reference TRBV30 and TRBJ2-1, is SQTIHQWPATLVQPVGSPLSLECTVEGTSNPNLYWYRQAAGRGLQLLFYSVGIGQISSEVPQNLSASRPQDRQFILSSKKLLLSDSGFYLCAWSVVTDEHNEQFFGPGTRLTVL.

This clonotype turned up a few times. The chain couples TRBV11-2 to TRBJ2-1, with TRBD1 matching over 11 bases. The V gene's germline CDR1 is SGHAT and CDR2 FQNNGV. The V segment lost 5 bases and the J segment 5 bases; nucleotides outside the gene matches: 8. The CDR3 is 16 residues long. This CDR3 is CASSPDRDRGDNEQFF. The CDR3 DNA reads as TGTGCCAGCAGCCCAGACCGGGACAGGGGGGACAATGAGCAGTTCTTC.

In this sample, this clonotype turned up many times. The V and J genes are TRBV5-1 and TRBJ1-1; possible D gene TRBD1, 5 bases. This CDR3 region has 12 residues. V was cut by 2 bases and J by 3 bases, with 5 bases left in between. Per germline, CDR1 SGHRS and CDR2 YFSETQ. CDR3 coding DNA: TGCGCCAGCAGCTTCAGGGACACTGAAGCTTTCTTT. It is translated as CASSFRDTEAFF.

This clonotype showed up just a few times. The V gene is TRBV6-1, the J gene TRBJ2-3; D possibly corresponds to TRBD1 (5 bases). This CDR3 is built from 13 residues. Trimming took 4 bases from V and 4 from J, leaving 9 bases between them. Per germline, CDR1 MNHNS and CDR2 SASEGT. In DNA form, the CDR3 reads TGTGCCAGCAGTGTGTCAGGGTCAGATACGCAGTATTTT. As protein: CASSVSGSDTQYF.

This rearrangement joins TRBV19 to TRBJ2-7, with TRBD1 matching over 7 bases. Germline values: CDR1 LNHDA, CDR2 SQIVND (reference sequence). V dropped 6 bases and J dropped 0; count of bases not matched to a gene: 8. The CDR3 has 15 amino acids. CDR3 region: CASRGGPALSYEQYF. In DNA form, the CDR3 reads TGTGCCAGTAGAGGGGGCCCCGCACTCTCCTACGAGCAGTACTTC.

The chain employs TRBV12-3 or TRBV12-4 and TRBJ2-5, with D unresolved. The CDR3 is 14 residues long. The V gene lost 5 bases and the J gene lost 7 bases, with 17 bases spanning the gap. The chain's CDR3 is CASSVAGQEATQYF. The CDR3 DNA follows: TGTGCCAGCAGTGTGGCCGGGCAGGAAGCGACCCAGTACTTC.

The rearrangement uses TRBV4-2 and TRBJ2-2; D unresolved. The length of the CDR3 is 14 residues. V lost 1 base and J 6 bases, leaving 9 bases between the germline ends. Germline CDR1 LGHNA, CDR2 YNFKEQ. The CDR3 is CASSQGLPPGELFF. The CDR3 DNA is TGTGCCAGCAGCCAAGGATTGCCCCCCGGGGAGCTGTTTTTT.

This clonotype was seen a few times. This chain joins TRBV7-2 and TRBJ1-2, with D possibly TRBD1 on 6 matching bases. From germline, CDR1 is SGHTA and CDR2 FQGNSA. Trimming took off 5 bases at V and 4 bases at J, with 17 bases between the two ends. The CDR3 is made up of 15 amino acids. The CDR3 DNA follows: TGTGCCAGCAGCCGGGACACCGGATCGTTCTATGGCTACACCTTC. Its protein is CASSRDTGSFYGYTF.

There are a few counts of this clonotype. The chain recombines TRBV5-8 with TRBJ2-7; tentative D call: TRBD1 (5 bases). The CDR3 loop spans 15 amino acids. V was trimmed by 0 bases and J by 2 bases, leaving 12 bases between them. In germline, CDR1 is SGHTS, CDR2 YDEGEE. The CDR3 here is CASSLALQGTYEQYF. CDR3 coding DNA: TGTGCCAGCAGCTTGGCCCTGCAGGGAACCTACGAGCAGTACTTC. The whole variable domain, filled in from reference TRBV5-8 and TRBJ2-7, reads EAGVTQSPTHLIKTRGQQATLRCSPISGHTSVYWYQQALGLGLQFLLWYDEGEERNRGNFPPRFSGRQFPNYSSELNVNALELEDSALYLCASSLALQGTYEQYFGPGTRLTVT.

This clonotype was seen a few times. In DNA, the CDR3 is TGTGCCTGGAGTGTTGGAGGGAACACTGAAGCTTTCTTT. The encoded protein is CAWSVGGNTEAFF. V is TRBV30 and J is TRBJ1-1; D is uncertain. The CDR3 is 13 amino acids. Germline V gene sequence: CDR1 GTSNPN, CDR2 SVGIG (reference sequence). Trimming shortened V by 0 bases and J by 1 base, and 6 bases separated the two germline ends.